This T cell receptor beta chain was profiled in a study of persistence of HIV-infected CD4 T cells. Background on the study: The sample holds CD4+ T cells responsive to CMV or HIV-1 Gag. Median time on suppressive ART was more than seven years.

The libraries were made with immunoSEQ version 4 in survey mode. Using immunoSEQ multiplex PCR, the repertoire was profiled, and TCRdb retains in-frame clones only, with some absent. Altogether tens of thousands of clones are present, over 70% being singletons, with the ten largest covering around 3%. The stimulus was lysate of CMV-infected fibroblasts, approximately 9.6 ug/mL. Memory cells lacking CD40L and CD69 with high CD45RO were sorted. Undetectable plasma HIV-1 RNA below 50 copies/mL lasted at least 4 years. This CDR3 has 12 amino acids. From germline, CDR1 is SGHRS and CDR2 YFSETQ. After removal of 6 bases from V and 6 bases from J, the junction contained 5 bases not matched to a gene. Study-level results: CMV- and Gag-responding cells had lower TCRbeta richness than CD3/CD28-responding cells.

This clone has only a few counts. Its antigen is unidentified. The chain is built from TRBV5-1 and TRBJ1-2; 7 positions agree with TRBD1. The TCR comes from an adult man with HIV who was CMV-seropositive. The material was CD4+ T cells sorted from PBMCs after roughly 19-hour stimulation, obtained from a patient who received antiretroviral therapy. The CDR3 region has the DNA TGCGCCAGCACCACAGGGGCAGATGGCTACACCTTC. This codes for CASTTGADGYTF.